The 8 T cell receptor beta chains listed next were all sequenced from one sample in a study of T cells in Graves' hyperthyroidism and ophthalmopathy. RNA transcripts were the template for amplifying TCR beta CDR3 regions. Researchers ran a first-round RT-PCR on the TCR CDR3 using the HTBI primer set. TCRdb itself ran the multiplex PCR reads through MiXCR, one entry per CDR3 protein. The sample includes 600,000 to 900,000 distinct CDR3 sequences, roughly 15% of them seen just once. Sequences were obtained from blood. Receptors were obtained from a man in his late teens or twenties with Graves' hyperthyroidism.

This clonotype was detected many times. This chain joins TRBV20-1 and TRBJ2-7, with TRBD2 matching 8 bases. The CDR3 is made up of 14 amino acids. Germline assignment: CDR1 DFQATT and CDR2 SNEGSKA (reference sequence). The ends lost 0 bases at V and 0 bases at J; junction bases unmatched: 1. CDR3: CSARDTSGSYEQYF. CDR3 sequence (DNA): TGCAGTGCTAGAGATACTAGCGGCTCCTACGAGCAGTACTTC.

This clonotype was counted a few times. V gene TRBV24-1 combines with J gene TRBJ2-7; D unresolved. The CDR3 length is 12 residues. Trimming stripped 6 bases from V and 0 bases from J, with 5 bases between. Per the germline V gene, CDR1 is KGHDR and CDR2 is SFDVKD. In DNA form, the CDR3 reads TGTGCCACCAGTAACGACTCCTACGAGCAGTACTTC. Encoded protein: CATSNDSYEQYF.

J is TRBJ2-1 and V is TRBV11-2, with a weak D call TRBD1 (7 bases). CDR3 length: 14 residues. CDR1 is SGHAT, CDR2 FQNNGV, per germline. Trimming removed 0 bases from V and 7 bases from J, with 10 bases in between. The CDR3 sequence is CASSLDPGGNEQFF. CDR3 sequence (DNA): TGTGCCAGCAGCTTAGATCCAGGGGGGAATGAGCAGTTCTTC.

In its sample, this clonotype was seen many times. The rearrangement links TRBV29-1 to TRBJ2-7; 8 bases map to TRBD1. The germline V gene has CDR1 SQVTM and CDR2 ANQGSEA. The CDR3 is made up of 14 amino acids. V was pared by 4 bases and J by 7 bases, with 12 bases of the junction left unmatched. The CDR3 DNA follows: TGCAGCGTTGTAGGTACGGACAGGGCAGGGGAGCAGTACTTC. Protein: CSVVGTDRAGEQYF.

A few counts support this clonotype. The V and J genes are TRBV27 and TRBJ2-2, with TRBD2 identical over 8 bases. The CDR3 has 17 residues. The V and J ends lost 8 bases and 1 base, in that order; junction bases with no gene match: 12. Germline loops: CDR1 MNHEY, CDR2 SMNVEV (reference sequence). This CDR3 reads CASQRLGAGGNTGELFF. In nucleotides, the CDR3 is TGTGCCAGCCAACGGCTGGGCGCGGGAGGGAACACCGGGGAGCTGTTTTTT.

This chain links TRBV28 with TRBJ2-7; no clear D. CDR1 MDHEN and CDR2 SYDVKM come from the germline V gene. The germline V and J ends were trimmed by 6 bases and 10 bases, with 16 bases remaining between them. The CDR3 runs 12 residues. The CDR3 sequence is CASRSPLREQYF. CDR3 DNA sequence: TGTGCCAGCAGGTCCCCCCTTAGGGAACAGTACTTC.

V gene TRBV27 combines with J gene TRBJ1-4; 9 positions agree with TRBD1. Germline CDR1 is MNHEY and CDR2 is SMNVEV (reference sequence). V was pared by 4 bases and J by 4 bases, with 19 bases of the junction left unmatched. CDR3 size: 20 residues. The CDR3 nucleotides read TGTGCCAGCAGTTCCTCGTCCATTAACAGGGGGCGAGAAGTTAATGAAAAACTGTTTTTT. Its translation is CASSSSSINRGREVNEKLFF.

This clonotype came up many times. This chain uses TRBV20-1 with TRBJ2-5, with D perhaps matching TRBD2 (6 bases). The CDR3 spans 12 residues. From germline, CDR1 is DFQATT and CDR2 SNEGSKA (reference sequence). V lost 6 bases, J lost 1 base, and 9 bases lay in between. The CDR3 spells CSARDRQETQYF. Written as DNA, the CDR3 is TGCAGTGCGCGGGACCGCCAAGAGACCCAGTACTTC.